A single sample is the source of the 23 T cell receptor beta chains below, sequenced in a study of cytomegalovirus exposure and HLA in healthy donors. A multiplex PCR was run with 60 Vbeta primers and 13 Jbeta primers. Sequencing was performed with immunoSEQ multiplex PCR; in TCRdb, only in-frame clones are kept and a portion is missing. In the table there are over 150,000 clones, more than 60% of which are singletons. Sequencing used PBMCs. The origin of the receptors is a male donor in good health and CMV-seronegative.

The V call is TRBV21-1, the J call TRBJ2-7; the table calls TRBD1, which could not be checked here. TRBV21-1 is listed as a pseudogene. The length of the CDR3 is 15 residues. CDR3 in amino acids: CASSNGTLNSYEQYF. The CDR3 nucleotides are TGTGCCAGCAGCAACGGGACACTGAACTCCTACGAGCAGTACTTC.

This chain uses TRBV4-1 with TRBJ2-1; 11 positions agree with TRBD2. CDR1 is MGHRA and CDR2 is YSYEKL in the germline V gene. The V gene end was trimmed by 1 base and the J gene end by 8 bases; junction bases not matched to a gene: 7. The CDR3 contains 16 residues. CDR3 sequence: CASSQALAGGSYEQFF. As DNA, the CDR3 is TGCGCCAGCAGCCAAGCTTTAGCGGGGGGGTCTTATGAGCAGTTCTTC.

The V and J genes are TRBV5-1 and TRBJ2-7; a possible D gene is TRBD1 (6 bases). The V and J ends lost 4 bases and 3 bases respectively, with 14 bases between them. The germline V gene has CDR1 SGHRS and CDR2 YFSETQ. The CDR3 extends over 14 amino acids. Here the CDR3 reads CASSVTGLYYEQYF. CDR3 nucleotides: TGCGCCAGCAGCGTTACAGGGTTGTACTACGAGCAGTACTTC.

The rearrangement links TRBV7-9 to TRBJ1-5; D is unclear. This CDR3 region has 14 residues. Germline CDR1 reads SEHNR; CDR2 reads FQNEAQ (reference sequence). Trimming pared 1 base from V and 5 bases from J, leaving 9 bases between. CDR3 sequence reads: CASSLGGPYQPQHF. CDR3 nucleotides: TGTGCCAGCAGCTTAGGTGGGCCTTATCAGCCCCAGCATTTT.

This clone has more than one count but fewer than ten. The chain employs TRBV27 and TRBJ2-5; D perhaps matches TRBD1 (6 bases). V lost 6 bases and J 5 bases, leaving 16 bases between the germline ends. Germline V gives CDR1 MNHEY, CDR2 SMNVEV (reference sequence). CDR3 length equals 14 residues. The CDR3 region has the DNA TGTGCCAGCAGCCGAACAGGGAATCGTGAGACCCAGTACTTC. Translation: CASSRTGNRETQYF.

The V and J genes are TRBV23-1 and TRBJ2-1; weak D call: TRBD2 (5 bases). TRBV23-1 is annotated as an ORF whose role is uncertain. The CDR3 covers 17 residues. V lost 5 bases and J lost 0, with 17 bases in between. The CDR3 DNA follows: TGCGCCAGCAGTTACCGTCCTCTAGCTAGCTCCTACAATGAGCAGTTCTTC. Translated, it gives CASSYRPLASSYNEQFF.

The rearrangement joins TRBV4-3 to TRBJ1-4, with D maybe TRBD1 (6 bases). V was cut by 4 bases and J by 2 bases, with 11 bases left in between. The germline V gene encodes CDR1 LGHNA and CDR2 YSLEER. CDR3 length: 15 amino acids. DNA of the CDR3: TGCGCCAGCAGCCCATCCAGGGGTACTAATGAAAAACTGTTTTTT. This gives the protein CASSPSRGTNEKLFF.

This chain joins TRBV19 and TRBJ1-5; D possibly corresponds to TRBD1 (6 bases). This CDR3 has 15 residues. Looked up from germline, CDR1 is LNHDA and CDR2 is SQIVND (reference sequence). Trimming pared 9 bases from V and 0 bases from J, leaving 15 bases between. The CDR3, as DNA: TGTGCCAGCCTCCTGGGACACCTTAGCAATCAGCCCCAGCATTTT. It yields the protein CASLLGHLSNQPQHF.

V and J are TRBV25-1 and TRBJ1-6; D unclear. Germline V gene lookup returns CDR1 MGHDK and CDR2 SYGVNS. Trimming took 1 base from V and 5 from J, leaving 3 bases between them. This CDR3 is built from 13 residues. CDR3 nucleotides: TGTGCCAGCAGTGAATTAGATAATTCACCCCTCCACTTT. Protein product: CASSELDNSPLHF. Full variable domain (remainder filled in from reference TRBV25-1 and TRBJ1-6): EADIYQTPRYLVIGTGKKITLECSQTMGHDKMYWYQQDPGMELHLIHYSYGVNSTEKGDLSSESTVSRIRTEHFPLTLESARPSHTSQYLCASSELDNSPLHFGNGTRLTVT.

The chain has TRBV25-1 and TRBJ2-3, with 12 bases identical to TRBD2. This CDR3 comprises 17 residues. Germline values: CDR1 MGHDK, CDR2 SYGVNS. J gave up 0 bases and V 5 bases, and 6 bases lay outside the gene matches. The CDR3 loop is CASSPGTSGPSTDTQYF. The CDR3 coding sequence is TGTGCCAGCAGTCCAGGGACTAGCGGGCCTAGCACAGATACGCAGTATTTT.

This chain connects TRBV7-3 to TRBJ1-2; possible D gene TRBD1, 5 bases. Germline CDR1 reads SGHTA; CDR2 reads FQGTGA. V lost 4 bases, J lost 9 bases, and 18 bases lay in between. The CDR3 sequence is 14 residues long. Here the CDR3 reads CASSSPGLAIRYTF. The CDR3 coding sequence is TGTGCCAGCAGCTCACCGGGACTGGCAATTCGCTACACCTTC.

The J gene is TRBJ2-3, the V gene TRBV2; possibly TRBD1 for D (6 bases). Trimming shortened V by 6 bases and J by 4 bases, and 17 bases separated the two germline ends. From germline, CDR1 is SNHLY and CDR2 FYNNEI. CDR3 size: 15 residues. The CDR3 here is CASSRDTTRADTQYF. CDR3 bases: TGTGCCAGCAGCCGGGACACCACTCGGGCAGATACGCAGTATTTT.

This chain uses TRBV10-3 with TRBJ2-1, with TRBD1 identical over 7 bases. The CDR3 extends over 14 amino acids. The germline V gene has CDR1 ENHRY and CDR2 SYGVKD. J lost 7 bases, V lost 0 bases, and 3 bases had no gene match. The CDR3 loop is CAISESTGLNEQFF. The CDR3 region has the DNA TGTGCCATCAGTGAGTCGACAGGGCTAAATGAGCAGTTCTTC.

A few counts support this clone. This rearrangement joins TRBV5-4 to TRBJ1-3; D uncertain. CDR3 length equals 15 residues. Germline V gene sequence: CDR1 SGHNT, CDR2 YYREEE (reference sequence). V lost 1 base and J 0 bases, leaving 8 bases between the germline ends. For the CDR3, the DNA is TGTGCCAGCAGCTTGTGGTCGAGCTCTGGAAACACCATATATTTT. Its translation: CASSLWSSSGNTIYF.

V is TRBV7-2 and J is TRBJ2-4; 7 bases map to TRBD2. Germline CDR1 and CDR2: SGHTA and FQGNSA. This CDR3 has 14 residues. J lost 7 bases, V lost 2 bases, and 5 bases had no gene match. CDR3 loop: CASSLSWGGNIQYF. CDR3 nucleotides: TGTGCCAGCAGCTTATCATGGGGAGGGAACATTCAGTACTTC.

The chain couples TRBV4-3 to TRBJ1-2; 10 positions match TRBD1. V trimming: 4 bases; J trimming: 2 bases; junction bases outside the gene matches: 4. The CDR3 covers 15 residues. Germline-derived CDR1 and CDR2 are LGHNA and YSLEER. CDR3 sequence: CASSRGQGGNYGYTF. The CDR3 DNA is TGCGCCAGCAGCCGTGGACAGGGGGGGAACTATGGCTACACCTTC.

The rearrangement links TRBV15 to TRBJ2-7; TRBD1 aligns across 11 bases. V was clipped by 4 bases and J by 1 base; unmatched bases: 3. CDR1 is LNHNV and CDR2 is YYDKDF in the germline V gene (reference sequence). The CDR3 totals 15 residues. The CDR3 spells CATSTGQGASYEQYF. Written as DNA, the CDR3 is TGTGCCACCAGCACCGGACAGGGGGCGTCCTACGAGCAGTACTTC.

V gene TRBV6-6 combines with J gene TRBJ1-5; D call uncertain. V lost 0 bases and J lost 6, with 12 bases in between. This CDR3 is built from 15 residues. Per the germline V gene, CDR1 is MNHNY and CDR2 is SVGAGI (reference sequence). The DNA for the CDR3 is TGTGCCAGCAGTTACTCGGGGAGGGCCGGTCAGCCCCAGCATTTT. Encoded protein: CASSYSGRAGQPQHF.

This sequence joins TRBV4-1 and TRBJ2-5; the match to TRBD2 covers 8 bases. The germline V gene has CDR1 MGHRA and CDR2 YSYEKL. V lost 6 bases to trimming and J lost 5 bases; unmatched junction nucleotides: 11. This CDR3 contains 15 residues. CDR3 in amino acids: CASSPLGSGDETQYF. The CDR3 DNA reads TGCGCCAGCAGTCCTCTCGGTAGCGGGGATGAGACCCAGTACTTC.

Only one count was recorded for this clone. The chain employs TRBV7-2 and TRBJ2-4; D unresolved. Trimming shortened V by 5 bases and J by 6 bases, and 8 bases separated the two germline ends. This CDR3 has 12 residues. CDR1 SGHTA and CDR2 FQGNSA come from the germline V gene. This CDR3 is CASSRPGNIQYF. The CDR3 nucleotides read TGTGCCAGCAGCCGGCCAGGAAACATTCAGTACTTC.

The chain links TRBV10-2 to TRBJ1-1; D is uncertain. V dropped 3 bases and J dropped 1 base, with 9 bases sitting between them. Germline assignment: CDR1 WSHSY and CDR2 SAAADI. The CDR3 runs 14 residues. The CDR3 sequence: CASSDQVGNTEAFF. The CDR3 DNA is TGCGCCAGCAGTGATCAGGTTGGGAACACTGAAGCTTTCTTT.

The V and J genes are TRBV4-1 and TRBJ2-4; D not certain. This CDR3 is built from 16 residues. Between the trimmed V and J ends, which lost 0 bases and 5 bases, there was a span of 14 bases. Germline CDR1 reads MGHRA; CDR2 reads YSYEKL. CDR3 sequence reads: CASSQDNLVVENIQYF. CDR3 DNA: TGCGCCAGCAGCCAAGATAACCTAGTTGTGGAAAACATTCAGTACTTC.

This clone came up once. This chain connects TRBV9 to TRBJ2-1; 8 nucleotides line up with TRBD2. The V gene's germline CDR1 is SGDLS and CDR2 YYNGEE. The CDR3 is made up of 17 amino acids. J gave up 2 bases and V 3 bases, and 10 bases lay outside the gene matches. The CDR3 bases are TGTGCCAGCAGCGACCCTGTAGCGCGGGGGGCCTACAATGAGCAGTTCTTC. Its translation is CASSDPVARGAYNEQFF.